Below, 31 T cell receptor beta chains from the same sample are listed, as sequenced in a study of blood T cells in healthy people across ages. Through a sample-barcoded 5' primer and a J-beta primer mix, a second PCR was run for about 7 to 12 cycles. Using its own MiXCR run on the 5' RACE reads, TCRdb lists one record per CDR3 protein. Here the sample spans some 940,000 distinct CDR3 sequences, almost 30% being singletons. These data were also reused for a study on T cells of mothers and their children.

Material for sequencing was blood. The receptors originated from a woman aged 40 to 50 in good health.

This clonotype was counted ten times or more. This chain joins TRBV28 and TRBJ2-4, with D tentatively TRBD1 (5 bases). This CDR3 has 16 amino acids. V gave up 6 bases and J gave up 0 bases, with 15 bases separating them. Germline CDR1 MDHEN, CDR2 SYDVKM. The CDR3 bases are TGTGCCAGCAGGCCCTGGGGCAACGGAGCCAAAAACATTCAGTACTTC. It translates to CASRPWGNGAKNIQYF.

The chain recombines TRBV28 with TRBJ1-1; D uncertain. This CDR3 contains 16 residues. V shed 3 bases and J shed 4 bases, with 18 bases lying between them. Germline V CDR1 and CDR2: MDHEN, SYDVKM. The CDR3 DNA sequence: TGTGCCAGCAGTTTGGTTCCCCAGGAAGGAGGCACTGAAGCTTTCTTT. Protein product: CASSLVPQEGGTEAFF.

This clonotype was counted between two and nine times. The chain uses TRBV5-1 and TRBJ1-5, with 7 bases matching TRBD1. The trim removed 2 bases at V and 6 bases at J, leaving 8 bases unmatched. Germline V gives CDR1 SGHRS, CDR2 YFSETQ. The CDR3 has 15 residues. Here the CDR3 DNA reads TGCGCCAGCAGCTTTACAGGGGATGTGAGTCAGCCCCAGCATTTT. Amino acid sequence: CASSFTGDVSQPQHF.

This clonotype appeared a few times. This rearrangement joins TRBV29-1 to TRBJ1-5; a weak D match, TRBD1 (6 bases). V was shortened by 8 bases and J by 6 bases, with 23 bases between the two germline ends. The V gene's germline CDR1 is SQVTM and CDR2 ANQGSEA. CDR3 length: 15 amino acids. The CDR3 spells CSRADFQGRGQPQHF. In DNA, the CDR3 is TGCAGCCGAGCGGACTTTCAGGGGCGAGGTCAGCCCCAGCATTTT.

The sample holds a few counts of this clonotype. The rearrangement uses TRBV12-3 or TRBV12-4 and TRBJ1-6, with D unresolved. Trimming pared 0 bases from V and 7 bases from J, leaving 7 bases between. The CDR3 extends over 14 amino acids. CDR3 sequence: CASSLAGPNSPLHF. In DNA, the CDR3 is TGTGCCAGCAGTTTAGCCGGGCCAAATTCACCCCTCCACTTT.

With respect to this clonotype: Germline and junction disagree at one end, which may indicate a read error. The genes are TRBV30 and TRBJ1-1; tentative D call: TRBD1 (6 bases). Germline CDR1 reads GTSNPN; CDR2 reads SVGIG (reference sequence). The CDR3 has 14 residues. CDR3 in amino acids: CAWSNPGGRSEAFF. In DNA, the CDR3 is TGTGCCTGGAGCAACCCCGGGGGGCGATCTGAGGCTTTCTTT.

This clonotype was counted a few times. The chain employs TRBV28 and TRBJ2-2, with D possibly TRBD2 on 6 matching bases. Trimming pared 2 bases from V and 8 bases from J, leaving 9 bases between. The CDR3 is 13 amino acids. In germline, CDR1 is MDHEN, CDR2 SYDVKM. CDR3 residues: CASSLILAGELFF. The DNA of the CDR3 is TGTGCCAGCAGTTTAATACTAGCTGGGGAGCTGTTTTTT.

The CDR3 DNA follows: TGTGCCAGCAGCCCCTTTGCGGGGGGCCACCAAGAGACCCAGTACTTC. This encodes CASSPFAGGHQETQYF. The chain joins TRBV7-3 to TRBJ2-5; 8 bases map to TRBD2. CDR1 SGHTA and CDR2 FQGTGA come from the germline V gene. CDR3 length equals 16 residues. J gave up 0 bases and V 5 bases, and 8 bases lay outside the gene matches.

This clonotype was detected ten times or more. The chain uses TRBV5-1 and TRBJ2-2; tentative D call: TRBD1 (6 bases). This CDR3 spans 14 amino acids. V was shortened by 4 bases and J by 7 bases, with 14 bases between the two germline ends. Germline lookup yields CDR1 SGHRS and CDR2 YFSETQ. The CDR3 is CASSGRGADGELFF. The CDR3 region has the DNA TGCGCCAGCAGCGGCAGGGGCGCGGACGGGGAGCTGTTTTTT.

In regard to this clonotype: A junction end diverges from the germline sequence, so it may reflect a read error. The chain combines TRBV6-1 with TRBJ2-6; 7 positions agree with TRBD1. The CDR3 has 18 amino acids. Per germline, CDR1 MNHNS and CDR2 SASEGT. CDR3 sequence reads: CASSHGTGVTSGANALTF. For the CDR3, the DNA is TGTGCCAGCAGCCATGGCACAGGGGTAACCTCTGGGGCCAACGCCCTGACTTTC.

The table lists this clonotype with many counts. The chain combines TRBV5-5 with TRBJ1-2; no definite D call. Germline V gene sequence: CDR1 SGHKS, CDR2 YYEKEE (reference sequence). Trimming took 0 bases from V and 6 from J, leaving 15 bases between them. The CDR3 contains 15 residues. CDR3: CASSLGSITAHGYTF. As DNA, the CDR3 is TGTGCCAGCAGCTTGGGGTCCATCACGGCTCATGGCTACACCTTC.

This clonotype has a count of ten or more. This chain joins TRBV20-1 and TRBJ2-1; TRBD2 agrees at 8 bases. Germline loops: CDR1 DFQATT, CDR2 SNEGSKA (reference sequence). The CDR3 totals 14 residues. Germline trimming cut 3 bases from V and 4 bases from J; bases unmatched to any gene: 5. The CDR3 DNA sequence: TGCAGTGCTAGTTTTCAGCGGGGGTACAATGAGCAGTTCTTC. This sequence encodes CSASFQRGYNEQFF.

J is TRBJ2-5 and V is TRBV11-2; no clear D. Germline lookup yields CDR1 SGHAT and CDR2 FQNNGV. V was shortened by 0 bases and J by 13 bases, with 12 bases between the two germline ends. This CDR3 comprises 12 residues. The CDR3 region is CASSLEASDWYF. The CDR3 DNA reads TGTGCCAGCAGCTTAGAGGCGTCTGATTGGTACTTC.

At least ten counts were recorded for this clonotype. The CDR3 bases are TGCAGTGCTAGTAACTTGAATCCCGGGACAGCATACGAGCAGTACTTC. Translation: CSASNLNPGTAYEQYF. The chain joins TRBV20-1 to TRBJ2-7; 7 nucleotides align to TRBD1. The V and J ends lost 3 bases and 4 bases, in that order; junction bases with no gene match: 15. The CDR3 has 16 amino acids. CDR1 is DFQATT and CDR2 is SNEGSKA in the germline V gene (reference sequence).

The chain couples TRBV2 to TRBJ1-1, with D unresolved. The CDR3 is 14 amino acids. Between the trimmed V and J ends, which lost 4 bases and 3 bases, there was a span of 12 bases. The germline V gene has CDR1 SNHLY and CDR2 FYNNEI. CDR3 DNA: TGTGCCAGCAGTGGAGGGTTAGTCTACACTGAAGCTTTCTTT. Translating gives CASSGGLVYTEAFF.

The J gene is TRBJ2-1, the V gene TRBV5-1; D is undetermined. The V gene lost 5 bases and the J gene lost 4 bases, with 13 bases spanning the gap. CDR1 is SGHRS, CDR2 YFSETQ, per germline. The CDR3 runs 14 residues. The CDR3 protein is CASSSAPFYNEQFF. In nucleotides, the CDR3 is TGCGCCAGCAGTTCCGCCCCATTTTACAATGAGCAGTTCTTC.

The genes are TRBV29-1 and TRBJ2-5; tentative D call: TRBD2 (5 bases). The V gene's germline CDR1 is SQVTM and CDR2 ANQGSEA. CDR3 size: 12 residues. Trimming cost V 0 bases and J 7 bases, with 9 bases left between them. CDR3 amino acids: CSVEDEGLTQYF. The CDR3, as DNA: TGCAGCGTTGAAGATGAGGGATTGACCCAGTACTTC.

This clonotype was detected ten times or more. The chain uses TRBV2 and TRBJ2-1; the D call may be TRBD1 or TRBD2 (5 bases each). Germline V gene data show CDR1 as SNHLY and CDR2 as FYNNEI. The CDR3 totals 10 residues. Trimming removed 8 bases from V and 9 bases from J, with 8 bases in between. CDR3 nucleotides: TGTGCCAGCGCGAGGGGTGAGCAGTTCTTC. Translating gives CASARGEQFF.

Regarding this clonotype: It may be a read error: a sequence one base away is much more abundant. This chain joins TRBV27 and TRBJ2-1; TRBD2 might be the D (5 bases). Deletions cut 5 bases from V and 9 bases from J, with 17 bases between. This CDR3 has 14 amino acids. Germline assignment: CDR1 MNHEY and CDR2 SMNVEV (reference sequence). CDR3 in DNA: TGTGCCAGCAGTGTAGTCGGGGATTTAGGTGAGCAGTTCTTC. Translated, it gives CASSVVGDLGEQFF.

This clonotype was seen only a few times. The chain links TRBV28 to TRBJ2-7, with D tentatively TRBD2 (5 bases). V was shortened by 3 bases and J by 2 bases, with 5 bases between the two germline ends. The CDR3 loop spans 12 amino acids. Germline CDR1 and CDR2: MDHEN and SYDVKM. CDR3 residues: CASSLRAYEQYF. The CDR3 DNA follows: TGTGCCAGCAGTTTGAGGGCCTACGAGCAGTACTTC.

This clonotype was counted a few times. V usage is TRBV7-9 and J usage is TRBJ1-2, with a weak D call TRBD1 (5 bases). This CDR3 spans 15 amino acids. The germline gives CDR1 SEHNR, CDR2 FQNEAQ (reference sequence). Trimming removed 1 base from V and 6 bases from J, with 15 bases in between. CDR3 nucleotides: TGTGCCAGCAGCTTAGTCGTCGGGGGAAGTGATGGCTACACCTTC. Its translation: CASSLVVGGSDGYTF.

This clonotype was seen ten or more times. The chain uses TRBV12-5 and TRBJ2-3, with TRBD2 as a possible D gene (5 bases). The germline CDR1 and CDR2 sequences are LGHNT and FRNRAP. The V end lost 3 bases, the J end lost 8 bases, and 15 bases lay between the germline ends. The CDR3 contains 14 residues. The CDR3: CASGLSLVGGTQYF. The CDR3 nucleotides are TGTGCTAGTGGTTTATCACTAGTTGGTGGTACGCAGTATTTT.

About this clonotype itself: One end of the junction fails to match germline, which may point to a read error. The rearrangement joins TRBV12-3 or TRBV12-4 to TRBJ1-2; D gene ambiguous. This CDR3 has 13 amino acids. As DNA, the CDR3 is TGTGCCAGCAGTTTGGTGAGGAGCTATGGCCACACCTTC. As protein: CASSLVRSYGHTF.

This clonotype has a handful of counts. V is TRBV7-3 and J is TRBJ2-1; 8 bases match TRBD2. Germline trimming cut 5 bases from V and 9 bases from J; bases unmatched to any gene: 12. Per the germline V gene, CDR1 is SGHTA and CDR2 is FQGTGA. This CDR3 comprises 15 residues. The CDR3 sequence: CASSTQTGTRSEQFF. CDR3 bases: TGTGCCAGCAGCACACAGACCGGGACTAGGTCTGAGCAGTTCTTC.

This clonotype was recorded a few times. This sequence joins TRBV7-2 and TRBJ1-1; D gene ambiguous. V dropped 5 bases and J dropped 0 bases, with 13 bases sitting between them. This CDR3 spans 15 amino acids. The germline V gene encodes CDR1 SGHTA and CDR2 FQGNSA. CDR3 DNA: TGTGCCAGCAGCCCCCCCGCCAGTTTGAACACTGAAGCTTTCTTT. Its translation: CASSPPASLNTEAFF.

The V call is TRBV7-2, the J call TRBJ1-1, with D unclear. The ends were cut back, 5 bases at V and 1 base at J, with 11 bases in the middle. This CDR3 has 14 residues. CDR1 is SGHTA, CDR2 FQGNSA, per germline. The CDR3 loop reads CASSTGPQNTEAFF. Here the CDR3 DNA reads TGTGCCAGCAGCACCGGGCCGCAGAACACTGAAGCTTTCTTT.

The CDR3 is CSANLAGVSYNEQFF. The CDR3 bases are TGCAGTGCTAACCTAGCGGGGGTCTCCTACAATGAGCAGTTCTTC. This chain connects TRBV20-1 to TRBJ2-1, with 10 bases aligning to TRBD2. With V trimmed by 4 bases and J by 0 bases, 3 bases remained unmatched. The CDR3 is made up of 15 amino acids. CDR1 and CDR2 (germline): DFQATT, SNEGSKA (reference sequence).

This clonotype was seen many times. The chain uses TRBV7-6 and TRBJ2-7, with 14 bases fitting TRBD2. CDR1 is SGHVS, CDR2 FNYEAQ, per germline. V dropped 6 bases and J dropped 0; count of bases not matched to a gene: 4. This CDR3 comprises 16 residues. CDR3 nucleotide sequence: TGTGCCAGCAGTTCCGGGACTAGCGGGAGCTCCTACGAGCAGTACTTC. This encodes CASSSGTSGSSYEQYF.

The chain combines TRBV12-3 or TRBV12-4 with TRBJ2-4; perhaps TRBD2 as D (8 bases). V lost 4 bases to trimming and J lost 13 bases, with 29 bases between them. The CDR3 runs 17 residues. CDR3 sequence reads: CASSSRGSGGEYNEQYF. The CDR3 nucleotides are TGTGCCAGCAGTTCCAGGGGGAGCGGGGGAGAATACAATGAGCAGTACTTC.

Comment on this clonotype: Sequence at one end of the junction differs from germline and may be a read error. The V call is TRBV28, the J call TRBJ2-4; 11 bases are a match to TRBD1. The end of the DNA aligns better with TRBJ2-7, so the J call may be wrong. In germline, CDR1 is MDHEN, CDR2 SYDVKM. The CDR3 totals 16 residues. DNA of the CDR3: TGTACCAGCAGCCAAGGGACAGGGGGTAGCTCCTACGAGCAGTACTTC. It is translated as CTSSQGTGGSSYEQYF.

This clonotype has only one observation. J is TRBJ1-3 and V is TRBV7-2; D unclear. This CDR3 is 14 amino acids long. Per germline, CDR1 SGHTA and CDR2 FQGNSA. V dropped 7 bases and J dropped 0 bases, with 10 bases sitting between them. This chain's CDR3 is CASMAGISGNTIYF. The CDR3 DNA follows: TGTGCCAGCATGGCGGGGATCTCTGGAAACACCATATATTTT.